The clone carrying this T cell receptor (beta chain) turned up a few times. Other DNA sequences in the same sample also yield this CDR3. CDR3 length: 16 amino acids. The junction had 16 bases not matched to a gene; V was cut back by 6 bases and J by 8 bases. CDR1 and CDR2 (germline): SGHRS, YFSETQ. Assay: immunoSEQ multiplex PCR; the TCRdb copy retains only in-frame clones and omits some. The data contain 95,000 to 100,000 clones, approximately 83% of them singletons. This sample is drawn from a study of OX40 agonist ivuxolimab in advanced cancers. The V gene is TRBV5-1, the J gene TRBJ2-1, with 8 bases that match TRBD2. Sequenced here: CD4+ or CD8+ T cells sorted from blood, sampled in a trial of the OX40 agonist ivuxolimab. The sequence was collected from an adult with an advanced solid tumor such as melanoma, head and neck, liver or kidney cancer. The CDR3 DNA sequence: TGCGCCAGCATCCCCGCCGGGACTAGTGGTAGCCATGAGCAGTTCTTC. Translated, it gives CASIPAGTSGSHEQFF.